The next 11 T cell receptor beta chains were all read from a single sample in a study of T-cell memory formation after mild COVID-19. TCRdb used MiXCR to reprocess the 5' RACE reads, holding one entry per CDR3 protein. This table holds 50,000 to 75,000 distinct CDR3 sequences, 9.3% found once. The sample consisted of PBMCs or a T cell subset sorted from them (not recorded which). The receptors derive from a young man who had mild COVID-19 (a few samples of this study predate the infection). Cell type and time point are not known.

The gene calls are TRBV7-2 and TRBJ1-5; the match to TRBD1 covers 8 bases. CDR3 length equals 15 residues. Germline V gives CDR1 SGHTA, CDR2 FQGNSA. Germline trimming cut 5 bases from V and 7 bases from J; bases unmatched to any gene: 10. The CDR3 nucleotides read TGTGCCAGCAGCCTGACAGGGGCGAGATGGCAGCCCCAGCATTTT. Its protein product is CASSLTGARWQPQHF.

In its sample, this clonotype was seen a few times. This chain links TRBV7-2 with TRBJ1-5, with 8 positions matching TRBD1. Trimming removed 3 bases from V and 8 bases from J; junction bases left unmatched: 9. Germline CDR1 and CDR2: SGHTA and FQGNSA. The CDR3 spans 15 residues. CDR3: CASSLAGTQGEPQHF. CDR3 bases: TGTGCCAGCAGCTTGGCCGGGACACAGGGGGAGCCCCAGCATTTT. The whole variable domain, filled in from reference TRBV7-2 and TRBJ1-5, reads GAGVSQSPSNKVTEKGKDVELRCDPISGHTALYWYRQSLGQGLEFLIYFQGNSAPDKSGLPSDRFSAERTGGSVSTLTIQRTQQEDSAVYLCASSLAGTQGEPQHFGDGTRLSIL.

This clonotype was counted between two and nine times. The V call is TRBV20-1, the J call TRBJ1-2; D is possibly TRBD1 (5 bases). CDR1 and CDR2 (germline): DFQATT, SNEGSKA (reference sequence). This CDR3 contains 12 residues. V was pared by 6 bases and J by 7 bases, with 15 bases between. The CDR3 protein is CSAQTDSSGYTF. The DNA for the CDR3 is TGCAGTGCCCAAACCGACAGTTCTGGCTACACCTTC.

The genes are TRBV28 and TRBJ2-7; D is unclear. The CDR3 runs to 14 residues. CDR1 and CDR2 from the germline V gene are MDHEN and SYDVKM. The germline V and J ends were trimmed by 5 bases and 2 bases, with 13 bases remaining between them. DNA of the CDR3: TGTGCCAGCAGTACCGGTAGTTGGGCCTACGAGCAGTACGTC. Translation gives CASSTGSWAYEQYV.

This clonotype was observed a few times. The rearrangement uses TRBV6-6 and TRBJ2-7; 7 bases agree with TRBD1. There are 13 residues in the CDR3. J lost 0 bases, V lost 6 bases, and 2 bases had no gene match. Germline values: CDR1 MNHNY, CDR2 SVGAGI (reference sequence). CDR3 nucleotide sequence: TGTGCCAGCAGACGGGACAGCTCCTACGAGCAGTACGTC. It specifies CASRRDSSYEQYV.

This clonotype has only a few counts. V gene TRBV12-3 or TRBV12-4 combines with J gene TRBJ2-5, with D uncertain. Trimming left V 3 bases short and J 5 bases short, with 7 bases between. The CDR3 sequence is 12 residues long. The CDR3: CASSLRTETQYF. For the CDR3, the DNA is TGTGCCAGCAGTTTGCGGACGGAGACCCAGTACTTC.

This clonotype was counted many times. The chain couples TRBV5-1 to TRBJ2-1; TRBD2 matches at 14 bases. The CDR3 loop spans 17 amino acids. Germline assignment: CDR1 SGHRS and CDR2 YFSETQ. V gave up 3 bases and J gave up 8 bases; unmatched junction bases: 10. CDR3 protein: CASSSLPGLAGVHEQFF. For the CDR3, the DNA is TGCGCCAGCAGCTCCCTCCCGGGACTAGCGGGGGTCCATGAGCAGTTCTTC.

This clonotype was seen a few times. CDR3 loop: CASSQSQGQSYTF. The CDR3 coding sequence is TGTGCCAGCAGCCAAAGCCAGGGGCAGAGCTACACCTTC. The rearrangement uses TRBV3-1 and TRBJ1-2; the D gene is possibly TRBD1 (6 bases). This CDR3 has 13 amino acids. From germline, CDR1 is LGHDT and CDR2 YNNKEL (reference sequence). Trimming took off 2 bases at V and 9 bases at J, with 13 bases between the two ends.

The rearrangement links TRBV24-1 to TRBJ2-5; 11 bases match TRBD1. This CDR3 has 15 residues. Germline V gene sequence: CDR1 KGHDR, CDR2 SFDVKD. The V gene end was trimmed by 4 bases and the J gene end by 4 bases; junction bases not matched to a gene: 4. In nucleotides, the CDR3 is TGTGCCACCAGTGAAGGGACAGGGGGGCTAGAGACCCAGTACTTC. Its protein is CATSEGTGGLETQYF.

The V call is TRBV2, the J call TRBJ2-2; 9 nucleotides align to TRBD1. J gave up 5 bases and V 2 bases, and 3 bases lay outside the gene matches. This CDR3 region has 15 residues. In germline, CDR1 is SNHLY, CDR2 FYNNEI. The CDR3 reads CASSELGQGTGELFF. Written as DNA, the CDR3 is TGTGCCAGCAGTGAATTGGGACAGGGTACCGGGGAGCTGTTTTTT.

In DNA, the CDR3 is TGTGCCAGCAGCCGGCCCAGGCAGGAGGATGAGCAGTTCTTC. This encodes CASSRPRQEDEQFF. The rearrangement joins TRBV11-3 to TRBJ2-1, with D possibly TRBD2 on 5 matching bases. This CDR3 has 14 amino acids. V was clipped by 5 bases and J by 8 bases, with 16 bases between them. The germline V gene encodes CDR1 SGHNT and CDR2 YENEEA.